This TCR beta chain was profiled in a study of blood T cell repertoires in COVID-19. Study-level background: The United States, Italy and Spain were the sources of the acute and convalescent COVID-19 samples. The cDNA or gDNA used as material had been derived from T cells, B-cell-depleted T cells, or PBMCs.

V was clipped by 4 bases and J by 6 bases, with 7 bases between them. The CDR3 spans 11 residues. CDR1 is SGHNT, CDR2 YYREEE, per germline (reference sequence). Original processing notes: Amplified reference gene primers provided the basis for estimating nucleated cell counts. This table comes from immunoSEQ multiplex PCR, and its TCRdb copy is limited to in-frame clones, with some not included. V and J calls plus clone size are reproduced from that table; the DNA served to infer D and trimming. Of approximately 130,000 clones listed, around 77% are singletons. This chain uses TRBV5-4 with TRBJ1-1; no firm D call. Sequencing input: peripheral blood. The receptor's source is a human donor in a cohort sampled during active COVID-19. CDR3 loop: CASSRGAEAFF. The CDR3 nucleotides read TGTGCCAGCAGCCGGGGAGCTGAAGCTTTCTTT. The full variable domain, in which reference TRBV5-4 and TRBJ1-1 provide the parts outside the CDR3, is ETGVTQSPTHLIKTRGQQVTLRCSSQSGHNTVSWYQQALGQGPQFIFQYYREEENGRGNFPPRFSGLQFPNYSSELNVNALELDDSALYLCASSRGAEAFFGQGTRLTVV.